This TCR beta chain originates from a study of cytomegalovirus exposure and HLA in healthy donors. The assay was immunoSEQ multiplex PCR, and TCRdb's table has in-frame clones only and misses some. Among about 73,000 clones listed, around 95% were seen once. The CDR3 spans 15 residues. Germline loops: CDR1 SGHKS, CDR2 YYEKEE (reference sequence). The germline V and J ends were trimmed by 4 bases and 0 bases, with 13 bases remaining between them. The clonotype was recovered from a man between 18 and 35 years old in good health and CMV-seronegative. The sequencing sample was made of PBMCs. The chain couples TRBV5-5 to TRBJ1-1; maybe TRBD1 (5 bases). The CDR3 nucleotides are TGTGCCAGCAGCCAAACGGGGGGAATGAACACTGAAGCTTTCTTT. Its protein product is CASSQTGGMNTEAFF.